A single sample is the source of the 30 T cell receptor beta chains below, sequenced in a study of shared clonotypes between healthy human individuals. Clones were read by immunoSEQ multiplex PCR, and TCRdb kept only the in-frame ones, dropping some. The table includes 550,000 to 750,000 clones, roughly nine tenths detected once. Naive CD8 cells lacked CD45RO, underwent positive selection for CCR7 and left out terminally differentiated effector memory CD45RA+ cells. The sequenced sample consisted of naive CD8+ T cells sorted from blood. The receptor set was obtained from a man aged 25 to 45 in good health.

The J gene is TRBJ2-1, the V gene TRBV11-2; D uncertain. This CDR3 region has 13 residues. V lost 6 bases and J lost 4, with 10 bases in between. Looked up from germline, CDR1 is SGHAT and CDR2 is FQNNGV. CDR3 sequence (DNA): TGTGCCAGCAGAGGCCCGGAATACAATGAGCAGTTCTTC. It codes for CASRGPEYNEQFF. The variable domain in full, completed from reference TRBV11-2 and TRBJ2-1, reads EAGVAQSPRYKIIEKRQSVAFWCNPISGHATLYWYQQILGQGPKLLIQFQNNGVVDDSQLPKDRFSAERLKGVDSTLKIQPAKLEDSAVYLCASRGPEYNEQFFGPGTRLTVL.

V and J are TRBV10-2 and TRBJ2-7, with 13 bases that match TRBD2. V was pared by 4 bases and J by 0 bases, with 9 bases of the junction left unmatched. The CDR3 length is 18 residues. Germline V gene sequence: CDR1 WSHSY, CDR2 SAAADI. For the CDR3, the DNA is TGCGCCAGCAGTGCACCCGGGACTAGCGGGGCCAGCTCCTACGAGCAGTACTTC. It specifies CASSAPGTSGASSYEQYF.

This clone was observed once. The chain recombines TRBV2 with TRBJ2-1, with 7 bases identical to TRBD1. J was trimmed by 4 bases and V by 2 bases; bases with no gene match: 8. In germline, CDR1 is SNHLY, CDR2 FYNNEI. This CDR3 region has 16 residues. CDR3 residues: CASSEPTGLFYNEQFF. The CDR3 region has the DNA TGTGCCAGCAGTGAACCGACAGGGCTGTTTTACAATGAGCAGTTCTTC.

This sequence joins TRBV9 and TRBJ1-1; possibly TRBD1 for D (5 bases). The V gene's germline CDR1 is SGDLS and CDR2 YYNGEE. CDR3 length: 14 amino acids. V was pared by 5 bases and J by 2 bases, with 13 bases between. CDR3 sequence (DNA): TGTGCCAGCAGTCTCGAGACAGTAAACACTGAAGCTTTCTTT. It yields the protein CASSLETVNTEAFF.

The chain uses TRBV7-9 and TRBJ2-2; D call uncertain. Germline CDR1 is SEHNR and CDR2 is FQNEAQ (reference sequence). With 5 bases removed from V and 7 bases from J, the gap between germline ends came to 11 bases. The CDR3 length is 13 residues. The CDR3 DNA reads as TGTGCCAGCAGCCCCATCAGGAGCGGGGAGCTGTTTTTT. This encodes CASSPIRSGELFF.

The V and J genes are TRBV13 and TRBJ1-3; D call uncertain. The CDR3 runs to 15 residues. The V and J ends lost 5 bases and 7 bases respectively, with 18 bases between them. Germline values: CDR1 PRHDT, CDR2 FYEKMQ (reference sequence). The CDR3 region is CASSLSSWRRNTIYF. The CDR3 DNA sequence: TGTGCCAGCAGCCTATCCAGTTGGAGAAGGAACACCATATATTTT.

The rearrangement joins TRBV9 to TRBJ1-3, with TRBD1 matching over 7 bases. The V and J ends lost 1 base and 2 bases, in that order; junction bases with no gene match: 3. CDR3 size: 15 residues. Looked up from germline, CDR1 is SGDLS and CDR2 is YYNGEE. The CDR3, as DNA: TGTGCCAGCAGCGTACACAGGGGACCTGGAAACACCATATATTTT. It translates to CASSVHRGPGNTIYF.

The genes are TRBV27 and TRBJ2-7; D assignment may be TRBD1 or TRBD2 (5 bases each). The CDR3 has 14 residues. Germline V gene sequence: CDR1 MNHEY, CDR2 SMNVEV (reference sequence). V was pared by 6 bases and J by 4 bases, with 16 bases between. The CDR3 DNA reads as TGTGCCAGCAGCAGCGCAGGGACCACTTACGAGCAGTACTTC. It yields the protein CASSSAGTTYEQYF.

This chain connects TRBV27 to TRBJ2-1, with 8 positions matching TRBD2. The CDR3 loop spans 14 amino acids. V gave up 5 bases and J gave up 15 bases; unmatched junction bases: 15. Looked up from germline, CDR1 is MNHEY and CDR2 is SMNVEV (reference sequence). CDR3 region: CASSPGLAVWVPFF. CDR3 sequence (DNA): TGTGCCAGCAGTCCAGGACTAGCCGTCTGGGTCCCGTTCTTC.

V is TRBV7-2 and J is TRBJ1-1, with D hard to call. The V and J ends lost 2 bases and 1 base respectively, with 5 bases between them. Germline V gives CDR1 SGHTA, CDR2 FQGNSA. CDR3 length: 13 residues. CDR3: CASSLKRNTEAFF. DNA of the CDR3: TGTGCCAGCAGCTTAAAGAGGAACACTGAAGCTTTCTTT.

The chain has TRBV19 and TRBJ2-7; D is unresolved. Per germline, CDR1 LNHDA and CDR2 SQIVND (reference sequence). V gave up 3 bases and J gave up 2 bases, with 11 bases separating them. The CDR3 runs 14 residues. CDR3 nucleotide sequence: TGTGCCAGTAGTATCGACCCTGGGCCCTACGAGCAGTACTTC. Its protein product is CASSIDPGPYEQYF.

The chain joins TRBV9 to TRBJ2-7; no clear D. Germline V CDR1 and CDR2: SGDLS, YYNGEE. V lost 4 bases and J 0 bases, leaving 14 bases between the germline ends. The CDR3 loop spans 15 amino acids. The CDR3: CASSLGGYSSYEQYF. CDR3 coding DNA: TGTGCCAGCAGCTTGGGTGGTTACTCCTCCTACGAGCAGTACTTC.

CDR3 residues: CASRALTGAGNTIYF. The CDR3 nucleotides are TGTGCCAGCAGAGCCCTAACAGGGGCAGGAAACACCATATATTTT. The chain employs TRBV2 and TRBJ1-3; 7 bases line up with TRBD1. CDR1 and CDR2 (germline): SNHLY, FYNNEI. Trimming at V came to 6 bases and at J to 4 bases, leaving 9 bases not matched to a gene. This CDR3 has 15 amino acids.

The CDR3 DNA reads as TGTGCCAGCAGCTCCAGAGGCCTGGGGGCGGATGGCTACACCTTC. It codes for CASSSRGLGADGYTF. The chain employs TRBV7-9 and TRBJ1-2, with D perhaps matching TRBD1 (6 bases). Germline lookup yields CDR1 SEHNR and CDR2 FQNEAQ (reference sequence). The CDR3 has 15 residues. V was shortened by 4 bases and J by 6 bases, with 18 bases between the two germline ends. Together with reference TRBV7-9 and TRBJ1-2, the CDR3 gives the full variable domain: DTGVSQNPRHKITKRGQNVTFRCDPISEHNRLYWYRQTLGQGPEFLTYFQNEAQLEKSRLLSDRFSAERPKGSFSTLEIQRTEQGDSAMYLCASSSRGLGADGYTFGSGTRLTVV.

The rearrangement links TRBV10-3 to TRBJ2-7; D uncertain. The V gene's germline CDR1 is ENHRY and CDR2 SYGVKD. The CDR3 has 13 residues. The V end was cut by 4 bases, the J end by 0 bases, with 7 bases between. The CDR3 DNA reads as TGTGCCATCAGTGGGGCGATCTCCTACGAGCAGTACTTC. Translating it yields CAISGAISYEQYF.

This clone was found a few times. The chain has TRBV6-5 and TRBJ1-2; tentative D call: TRBD1 (5 bases). Germline V CDR1 and CDR2: MNHEY, SVGAGI. V was cut by 5 bases and J by 1 base, with 11 bases left in between. The CDR3 consists of 14 residues. CDR3 nucleotide sequence: TGTGCCAGCAGTCCCGGGACCCTTAACTATGGCTACACCTTC. Its translation: CASSPGTLNYGYTF.

The V and J genes are TRBV7-9 and TRBJ2-3; 9 bases agree with TRBD2. V was clipped by 2 bases and J by 3 bases; unmatched bases: 9. The CDR3 spans 17 residues. CDR1 is SEHNR and CDR2 is FQNEAQ in the germline V gene (reference sequence). CDR3 bases: TGTGCCAGCAGCTTATTAGTGGCTAGCGGGAAAACAGATACGCAGTATTTT. It translates to CASSLLVASGKTDTQYF.

The chain combines TRBV6-6 with TRBJ2-1; TRBD2 agrees at 8 bases. V trimming: 8 bases; J trimming: 7 bases; junction bases outside the gene matches: 10. CDR3 size: 14 residues. CDR1 is MNHNY and CDR2 is SVGAGI in the germline V gene (reference sequence). CDR3 amino acids: CASSTGGVANEQFF. CDR3 DNA: TGTGCCAGCTCTACCGGGGGGGTGGCTAATGAGCAGTTCTTC.

CDR3 sequence (DNA): TGTGCCAGCAGTTTCGCCGGGACAGGGGCCGCCTACGAGCAGTACTTC. This gives the protein CASSFAGTGAAYEQYF. The gene calls are TRBV28 and TRBJ2-7, with TRBD1 identical over 10 bases. The CDR3 runs to 16 residues. Unmatched junction bases numbered 7, after V lost 3 bases and J lost 2 bases. In germline, CDR1 is MDHEN, CDR2 SYDVKM.

This clone was observed once. For the CDR3, the DNA is TGTGCCAGCAGTTTGCCCCAGGCCATAGGCTACGAGCAGTACTTC. Translation gives CASSLPQAIGYEQYF. This sequence joins TRBV28 and TRBJ2-7; D ambiguous. The germline CDR1 and CDR2 sequences are MDHEN and SYDVKM. V was clipped by 3 bases and J by 3 bases, with 15 bases between them. The CDR3 contains 15 residues.

The genes are TRBV5-4 and TRBJ2-7, with 7 bases matching TRBD2. Germline assignment: CDR1 SGHNT and CDR2 YYREEE (reference sequence). The trim removed 6 bases at V and 1 base at J, leaving 7 bases unmatched. The CDR3 is 14 amino acids. CDR3 bases: TGTGCCAGCACCCCAACGGGGGGATCCTACGAGCAGTACTTC. Translation: CASTPTGGSYEQYF.

V gene TRBV10-3 combines with J gene TRBJ2-7; D is unresolved. Per germline, CDR1 ENHRY and CDR2 SYGVKD. V lost 4 bases, J lost 3 bases, and 13 bases lay in between. The CDR3 consists of 14 residues. This CDR3 is CAISGAETVYEQYF. CDR3 nucleotide sequence: TGTGCCATCAGTGGAGCAGAAACGGTCTACGAGCAGTACTTC.

The CDR3 is CASSEVVFQLLRNTGELFF. The CDR3 DNA reads as TGTGCCAGCAGTGAAGTTGTTTTTCAGTTACTCCGGAACACCGGGGAGCTGTTTTTT. The chain combines TRBV6-1 with TRBJ2-2; D gene ambiguous. This CDR3 has 19 amino acids. V was clipped by 1 base and J by 1 base, with 19 bases between them. Germline CDR1 reads MNHNS; CDR2 reads SASEGT.

This clone was seen a few times. The chain is built from TRBV27 and TRBJ1-5, with D unclear. Trimming took 6 bases from V and 3 from J, leaving 12 bases between them. The CDR3 sequence is 14 residues long. In germline, CDR1 is MNHEY, CDR2 SMNVEV (reference sequence). CDR3 sequence: CASSSGLDNQPQHF. Here the CDR3 DNA reads TGTGCCAGCAGCTCGGGCCTAGACAATCAGCCCCAGCATTTT.

This chain links TRBV30 with TRBJ1-1; D ambiguous. Germline V gene lookup returns CDR1 GTSNPN and CDR2 SVGIG (reference sequence). Trimming took off 6 bases at V and 7 bases at J, with 15 bases between the two ends. The CDR3 runs 12 residues. The CDR3 sequence: CACTRTDFEAFF. The CDR3 nucleotides are TGTGCCTGTACCAGGACCGACTTTGAAGCTTTCTTT.

V and J are TRBV25-1 and TRBJ2-7; 7 nucleotides match TRBD2. Per the germline V gene, CDR1 is MGHDK and CDR2 is SYGVNS. The CDR3 is 15 residues long. Trimming removed 2 bases from V and 2 bases from J; junction bases left unmatched: 6. CDR3 region: CASSEGRVYPYEQYF. The DNA of the CDR3 is TGTGCCAGCAGTGAAGGGAGGGTATATCCCTACGAGCAGTACTTC.

The chain couples TRBV6-4 to TRBJ2-1; the D gene is possibly TRBD2 (5 bases). CDR3 length: 15 residues. Trimming removed 3 bases at V and 0 bases at J, with 9 bases between. Germline V gene lookup returns CDR1 MRHNA and CDR2 SNTAGT. The CDR3 protein is CASSEVASSYNEQFF. CDR3 bases: TGTGCCAGCAGTGAGGTAGCGTCCTCCTACAATGAGCAGTTCTTC.

J is TRBJ2-1 and V is TRBV18; TRBD2 agrees at 7 bases. With V trimmed by 3 bases and J by 5 bases, 7 bases remained unmatched. Per the germline V gene, CDR1 is KGHSH and CDR2 is LQKENI. The CDR3 runs to 15 residues. CDR3 DNA: TGTGCCAGCTCACCGGGGGGGACGGTAGACAATGAGCAGTTCTTC. Encoded protein: CASSPGGTVDNEQFF.

For the CDR3, the DNA is TGTGCCAGCAGCCAAGATTGGTCGACGGGAGTAGAGACCCAGTACTTC. As protein: CASSQDWSTGVETQYF. This chain uses TRBV14 with TRBJ2-5; D might be TRBD2 (6 bases). This CDR3 is built from 16 residues. Trimming removed 0 bases at V and 4 bases at J, with 15 bases between. Looked up from germline, CDR1 is SGHDN and CDR2 is FVKESK.

V is TRBV4-1 and J is TRBJ2-7, with 10 bases aligning to TRBD2. CDR1 and CDR2 from the germline V gene are MGHRA and YSYEKL. V dropped 3 bases and J dropped 2; count of bases not matched to a gene: 7. There are 16 residues in the CDR3. The CDR3 bases are TGCGCCAGCAGCCAGGGAGCGGGAGGGAGGGCCTACGAGCAGTACTTC. This codes for CASSQGAGGRAYEQYF.